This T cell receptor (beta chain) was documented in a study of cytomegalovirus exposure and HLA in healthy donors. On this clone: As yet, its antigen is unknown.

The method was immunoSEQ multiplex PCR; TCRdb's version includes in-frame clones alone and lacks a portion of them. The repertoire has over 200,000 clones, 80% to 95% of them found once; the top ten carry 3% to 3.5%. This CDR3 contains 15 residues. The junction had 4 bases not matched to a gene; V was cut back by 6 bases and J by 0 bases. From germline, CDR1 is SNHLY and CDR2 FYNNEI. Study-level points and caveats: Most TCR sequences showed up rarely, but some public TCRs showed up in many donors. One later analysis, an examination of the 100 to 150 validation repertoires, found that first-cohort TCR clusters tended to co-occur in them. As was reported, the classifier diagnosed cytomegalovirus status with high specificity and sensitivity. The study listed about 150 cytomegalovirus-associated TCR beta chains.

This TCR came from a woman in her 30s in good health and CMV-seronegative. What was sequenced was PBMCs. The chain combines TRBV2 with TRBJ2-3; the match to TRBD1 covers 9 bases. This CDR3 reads CASRRQGVSTDTQYF. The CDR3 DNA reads TGTGCCAGCAGGAGACAGGGGGTGAGCACAGATACGCAGTATTTT.